This TCR beta chain was retrieved from a study of blood T cell repertoires in COVID-19. Libraries were prepared by immunoSEQ multiplex PCR; TCRdb keeps only in-frame clonotypes and omits some of them. The table lists about 250,000 clones, around three quarters of them singletons. This clone is a singleton in its sample. This receptor was taken from a woman aged 80 or over with acute or convalescent COVID-19. Material for sequencing was peripheral blood.

The CDR3 DNA is TGTGCCAGCAGTTACTCGCCACGGGACAGCACTGAAGCTTTCTTT. Translating it yields CASSYSPRDSTEAFF. This chain uses TRBV6-5 with TRBJ1-1, with TRBD1 matching 7 bases. The CDR3 consists of 15 residues. Germline V gene sequence: CDR1 MNHEY, CDR2 SVGAGI. Trimming at V came to 0 bases and at J to 4 bases, leaving 5 bases not matched to a gene.